The TCR beta chain described here comes from a study of T cell responses to AZD1222 COVID-19 vaccine. The repertoire was sequenced with immunoSEQ multiplex PCR; TCRdb's copy has only in-frame clones and lacks some. This sample has about 100,000 clones, with roughly nine tenths found just once. Study-wide results and limits: Breadth and depth of Spike-specific TCRs rose after two AZD1222 doses. Among those given AZD1222, only five or six were seropositive at baseline. White British ancestry dominated among donors, who included more females, and clonal diversity was possibly underestimated. Repertoires were obtained only post-peak T cell response.

In the case of this clone: Its antigen is not identified.

Sequencing was performed on peripheral blood, taken on day 0 of AZD1222 vaccination. This TCR was sampled from an adult in good health.

CDR3 amino acids: CASSLAREGGGGYTF. In nucleotides, the CDR3 is TGTGCCAGCAGCTTAGCGAGAGAAGGGGGCGGTGGCTACACCTTC. J is TRBJ1-2 and V is TRBV7-8, with TRBD1 identical over 7 bases. This CDR3 has 15 residues. Unmatched junction bases numbered 8, after V lost 0 bases and J lost 7 bases. The germline V gene has CDR1 SGHVS and CDR2 FQNEAQ.